This T cell receptor (gamma chain) was sequenced for a study of γδ T cells in repeated Plasmodium falciparum infection. Regarding this clone: What it binds is not known. TCRdb's entry gives the protein of a much larger clone, which mismatches this DNA's translation at residue 8, likely from a read error; the protein reported here is translated from the DNA.

TRG and TRD sequences were obtained from every sorted gammadelta sample. TCRdb reanalyzed the multiplex PCR reads using CATT. The sample contains 30,000 or so gamma-chain clones, more than 1.4% of which appear only once. General study results and limits: Waves of new clonotype selection appeared after repeated controlled infections in Vdelta2-negative, largely Vdelta1+, gammadelta T cells.

CDR3 length: 17 amino acids. V dropped 4 bases and J dropped 7; count of bases not matched to a gene: 10. Germline CDR1 and CDR2: GITISATS and ISYDGTV (reference sequence). Vgamma9/Vdelta2+ and Vdelta2-negative gammadelta T cells were flow-sorted from PBMC for bulk sequencing. The chain joins TRGV9 to TRGJP. This TCR derives from a pool of human donors (malaria-infected and uninfected, not separated). Sequenced input: gamma-delta T cells from blood. The CDR3 DNA follows: TGTGCCTTGTGGGAAGGCGAAGGCGAGTTGGGCAAAAAAATCAAGGTATTT. It yields the protein CALWEGEGELGKKIKVF.